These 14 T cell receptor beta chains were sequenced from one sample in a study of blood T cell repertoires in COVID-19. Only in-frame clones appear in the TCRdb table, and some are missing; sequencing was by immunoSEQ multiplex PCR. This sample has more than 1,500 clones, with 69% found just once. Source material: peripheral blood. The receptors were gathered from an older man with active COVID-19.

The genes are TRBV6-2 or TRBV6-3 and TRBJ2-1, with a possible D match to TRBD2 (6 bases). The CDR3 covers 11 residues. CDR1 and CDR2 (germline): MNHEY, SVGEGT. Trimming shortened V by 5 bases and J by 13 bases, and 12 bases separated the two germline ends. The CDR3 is CASSPGTLQFF. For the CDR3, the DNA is TGTGCCAGCAGTCCGGGGACTCTCCAGTTCTTC.

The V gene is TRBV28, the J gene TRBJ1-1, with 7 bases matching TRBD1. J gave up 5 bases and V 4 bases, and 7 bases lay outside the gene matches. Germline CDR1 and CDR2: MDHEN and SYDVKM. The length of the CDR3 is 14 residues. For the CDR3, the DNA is TGTGCCAGCAGTTACAACAGGGGTGGGACTGAAGCTTTCTTT. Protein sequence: CASSYNRGGTEAFF.

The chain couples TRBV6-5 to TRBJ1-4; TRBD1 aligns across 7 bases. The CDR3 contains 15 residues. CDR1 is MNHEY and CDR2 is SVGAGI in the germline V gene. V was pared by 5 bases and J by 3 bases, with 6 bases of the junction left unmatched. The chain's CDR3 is CASSPGQASNEKLFF. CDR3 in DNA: TGTGCCAGCAGTCCAGGACAGGCCTCTAATGAAAAACTGTTTTTT.

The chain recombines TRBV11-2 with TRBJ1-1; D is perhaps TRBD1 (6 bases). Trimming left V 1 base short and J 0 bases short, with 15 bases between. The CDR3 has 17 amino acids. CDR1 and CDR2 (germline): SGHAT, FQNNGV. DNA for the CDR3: TGTGCCAGCAGCTTAGTCGTGACAGGCTATATGAACACTGAAGCTTTCTTT. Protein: CASSLVVTGYMNTEAFF.

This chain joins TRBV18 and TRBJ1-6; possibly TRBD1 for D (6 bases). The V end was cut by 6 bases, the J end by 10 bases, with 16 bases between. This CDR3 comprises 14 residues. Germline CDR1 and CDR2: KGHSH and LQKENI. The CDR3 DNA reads TGTGCCAGCTCTCAGGCAGGGGAGAGATCACCCCTCCACTTT. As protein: CASSQAGERSPLHF.

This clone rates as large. The CDR3 DNA reads TGCGCCAGCAGCCATCCGAGGACAGGGGAGGCAACTAATGAAAAACTGTTTTTT. It encodes CASSHPRTGEATNEKLFF. The rearrangement links TRBV5-1 to TRBJ1-4, with 9 positions matching TRBD1. V lost 4 bases, J lost 0 bases, and 10 bases stayed unmatched. This CDR3 is 18 amino acids long. Germline V gene lookup returns CDR1 SGHRS and CDR2 YFSETQ.

CDR3 sequence (DNA): TGTGCCTGGAGTAGGGACTCATCGACCGGGGAGCTGTTTTTT. It codes for CAWSRDSSTGELFF. The V gene is TRBV30, the J gene TRBJ2-2, with a weak D call TRBD2 (6 bases). Trimming removed 2 bases at V and 5 bases at J, with 12 bases between. The CDR3 is made up of 14 amino acids. The germline V gene has CDR1 GTSNPN and CDR2 SVGIG (reference sequence).

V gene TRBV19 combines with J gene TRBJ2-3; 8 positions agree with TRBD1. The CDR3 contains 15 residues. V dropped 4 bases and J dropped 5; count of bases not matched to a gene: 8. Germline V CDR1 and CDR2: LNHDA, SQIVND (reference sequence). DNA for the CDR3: TGTGCCAGTAGTAGAAGACAGGGGCAGGGAGATACGCAGTATTTT. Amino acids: CASSRRQGQGDTQYF.

CDR3 bases: TGTGCCAGCAGCTTAGAAGAGTCAGGGGGACATGGCTACACCTTC. It encodes CASSLEESGGHGYTF. V is TRBV7-6 and J is TRBJ1-2; TRBD1 agrees at 7 bases. Losses at the gene ends were 1 base for V and 6 bases for J; bases not matched to a gene: 8. The CDR3 has 15 amino acids. From germline, CDR1 is SGHVS and CDR2 FNYEAQ. The whole variable domain, filled in from reference TRBV7-6 and TRBJ1-2, reads GAGVSQSPRYKVTKRGQDVALRCDPISGHVSLYWYRQALGQGPEFLTYFNYEAQQDKSGLPNDRFSAERPEGSISTLTIQRTEQRDSAMYRCASSLEESGGHGYTFGSGTRLTVV.

The CDR3 DNA reads as TGTGCCAGCAGCCCAACTAGCGGCTCCTCCTACGAGCAGTACTTC. This translates into CASSPTSGSSYEQYF. The chain is built from TRBV7-9 and TRBJ2-7; 8 bases fit TRBD2. This CDR3 comprises 15 residues. The V and J ends lost 5 bases and 0 bases, in that order; junction bases with no gene match: 6. Per germline, CDR1 SEHNR and CDR2 FQNEAQ (reference sequence).

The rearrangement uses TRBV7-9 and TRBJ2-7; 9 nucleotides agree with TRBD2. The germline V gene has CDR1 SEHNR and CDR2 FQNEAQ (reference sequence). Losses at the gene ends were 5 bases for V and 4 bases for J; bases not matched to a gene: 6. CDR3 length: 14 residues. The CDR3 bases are TGTGCCAGCAGCAGCGGGGGGAACGCATACGAGCAGTACTTC. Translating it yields CASSSGGNAYEQYF.

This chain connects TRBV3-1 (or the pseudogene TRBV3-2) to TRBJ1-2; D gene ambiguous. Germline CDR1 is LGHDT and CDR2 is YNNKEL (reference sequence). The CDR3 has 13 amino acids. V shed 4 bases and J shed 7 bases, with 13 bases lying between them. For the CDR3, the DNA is TGTGCCAGCAGCCCCGGGTCGCGAATTGGCTACACCTTC. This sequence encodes CASSPGSRIGYTF.

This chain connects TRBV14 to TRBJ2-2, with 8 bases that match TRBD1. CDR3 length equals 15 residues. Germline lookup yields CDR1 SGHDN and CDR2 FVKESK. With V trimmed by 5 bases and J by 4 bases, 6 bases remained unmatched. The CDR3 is CASSVGQGGTGELFF. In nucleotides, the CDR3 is TGTGCCAGCAGCGTTGGACAGGGCGGCACCGGGGAGCTGTTTTTT.

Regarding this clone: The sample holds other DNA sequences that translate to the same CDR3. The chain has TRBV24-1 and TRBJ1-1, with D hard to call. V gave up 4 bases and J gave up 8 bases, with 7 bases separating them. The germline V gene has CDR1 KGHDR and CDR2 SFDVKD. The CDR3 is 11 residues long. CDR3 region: CATSEAGEAFF. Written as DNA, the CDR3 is TGTGCCACCAGTGAGGCGGGAGAAGCTTTCTTT.